This T cell receptor beta chain was captured in a study of T cells in Graves' hyperthyroidism and ophthalmopathy. RNA transcripts gave rise to amplified TCR beta CDR3 regions. Initially, a first-round RT-PCR of the TCR CDR3 employed the HTBI primer set. Using its own MiXCR run on the multiplex PCR reads, TCRdb lists one record per CDR3 protein. Of 550,000 to 600,000 distinct CDR3 sequences in the sample, under 60% were seen once. The CDR3 runs 14 residues. Germline V gene lookup returns CDR1 LGHDT and CDR2 YNNKEL (reference sequence). On this clonotype: Just one base apart from a much larger clone, this may be a read error.

The receptor's source is an adult woman with Graves' disease, either hyperthyroidism or ophthalmopathy (not recorded which). The chain couples TRBV3-1 to TRBJ2-7; 10 bases are a match to TRBD1. The sample comprised peripheral blood or thyroid tissue (not recorded which). CDR3 protein: CASRTGGAADERYF. The CDR3 coding sequence is TGTGCCAGCAGGACAGGGGGCGCGGCTGACGAGCGGTACTTC.